Each of the 13 T cell receptor beta chains below was sequenced from the same sample in a study of T cells in tuberculosis. Time point specified: new active TB diagnosis, blood taken before or within 7 days of starting treatment. TCRdb keeps only in-frame clones here, not all; method: immunoSEQ multiplex PCR. The sample yields some 49,000 clones, roughly 96% seen once. Here the sequenced sample was PBMCs, taken at tuberculosis diagnosis. These receptors were taken from an adult with tuberculosis.

This clone was counted only a few times. The chain links TRBV18 to TRBJ2-5; D possibly corresponds to TRBD1 (6 bases). The CDR3 is 14 residues long. V was shortened by 4 bases and J by 5 bases, with 14 bases between the two germline ends. The germline gives CDR1 KGHSH, CDR2 LQKENI. The CDR3 is CASSRTVAGETQYF. DNA of the CDR3: TGTGCCAGCTCACGGACAGTGGCCGGGGAGACCCAGTACTTC. Full variable domain (outside the CDR3, taken from reference TRBV18 and TRBJ2-5): NAGVMQNPRHLVRRRGQEARLRCSPMKGHSHVYWYRQLPEEGLKFMVYLQKENIIDESGMPKERFSAEFPKEGPSILRIQQVVRGDSAAYFCASSRTVAGETQYFGPGTRLLVL.

The chain employs TRBV7-9 and TRBJ2-2, with D unclear. In germline, CDR1 is SEHNR, CDR2 FQNEAQ (reference sequence). CDR3 length: 12 amino acids. The V end was cut by 5 bases, the J end by 4 bases, with 5 bases between. The CDR3 nucleotides read TGTGCCAGCAGCCTATCCACCGGGGAGCTGTTTTTT. As protein: CASSLSTGELFF.

The J gene is TRBJ1-2, the V gene TRBV6-1, with TRBD1 matching 7 bases. V dropped 1 base and J dropped 8; count of bases not matched to a gene: 7. Germline values: CDR1 MNHNS, CDR2 SASEGT. The CDR3 length is 14 residues. CDR3 sequence reads: CASSEGGQIPGYTF. In DNA form, the CDR3 reads TGTGCCAGCAGTGAAGGGGGACAGATTCCGGGCTACACCTTC.

The chain has TRBV27 and TRBJ2-2; a weak D match, TRBD2 (6 bases). Trimming shortened V by 5 bases and J by 0 bases, and 13 bases separated the two germline ends. Germline V gives CDR1 MNHEY, CDR2 SMNVEV (reference sequence). The CDR3 spans 16 residues. This chain's CDR3 is CASSPRTGANTGELFF. The CDR3 bases are TGTGCCAGCAGTCCACGGACGGGAGCGAACACCGGGGAGCTGTTTTTT.

J is TRBJ2-2 and V is TRBV6-4, with 7 bases matching TRBD1. Trimming took 2 bases from V and 3 from J; bases not matched to a gene: 0. This CDR3 region has 14 residues. Per germline, CDR1 MRHNA and CDR2 SNTAGT. As DNA, the CDR3 is TGTGCCAGCAGTGACAGGGGGCACACCGGGGAGCTGTTTTTT. Amino acids: CASSDRGHTGELFF.

The rearrangement uses TRBV7-2 and TRBJ1-3; D is unclear. The CDR3 has 14 amino acids. The germline gives CDR1 SGHTA, CDR2 FQGNSA. V lost 2 bases, J lost 2 bases, and 7 bases lay in between. CDR3 sequence reads: CASSLFGTGNTIYF. Written as DNA, the CDR3 is TGTGCCAGCAGCTTATTCGGGACTGGAAACACCATATATTTT.

The V and J genes are TRBV5-6 and TRBJ2-6; 10 bases align to TRBD1. The CDR3 covers 19 residues. The germline V gene encodes CDR1 SGHDT and CDR2 YYEEEE. After removal of 6 bases from V and 0 bases from J, the junction contained 12 bases not matched to a gene. CDR3 sequence: CASTLVGTGARSGANVLTF. The CDR3 DNA is TGTGCCAGCACCCTCGTGGGGACAGGGGCCCGCTCTGGGGCCAACGTCCTGACTTTC.

This chain connects TRBV7-9 to TRBJ2-5, with 8 bases fitting TRBD1. The CDR3 totals 17 residues. The germline V gene has CDR1 SEHNR and CDR2 FQNEAQ (reference sequence). After removal of 4 bases from V and 0 bases from J, the junction contained 10 bases not matched to a gene. The CDR3 coding sequence is TGTGCCAGCAGCTCCAGGGGGCTCCACTCGTACCAAGAGACCCAGTACTTC. It encodes CASSSRGLHSYQETQYF. The full variable domain, its missing parts supplied by reference TRBV7-9 and TRBJ2-5, is DTGVSQNPRHKITKRGQNVTFRCDPISEHNRLYWYRQTLGQGPEFLTYFQNEAQLEKSRLLSDRFSAERPKGSFSTLEIQRTEQGDSAMYLCASSSRGLHSYQETQYFGPGTRLLVL.

This chain joins TRBV11-2 and TRBJ2-7; TRBD2 matches 9 bases. The CDR3 length is 17 residues. J gave up 2 bases and V 4 bases, and 12 bases lay outside the gene matches. Germline lookup yields CDR1 SGHAT and CDR2 FQNNGV. The CDR3 DNA reads TGTGCCAGCAGCTCAAAACGGGGAGCGGGAGGCACCTACGAGCAGTACTTC. Amino acids: CASSSKRGAGGTYEQYF.

This chain joins TRBV11-2 and TRBJ1-5; D is perhaps TRBD1 (6 bases). With 3 bases removed from V and 0 bases from J, the gap between germline ends came to 15 bases. CDR1 is SGHAT, CDR2 FQNNGV, per germline. The CDR3 consists of 17 residues. DNA for the CDR3: TGTGCCAGCAGCTTGACAGACAGGCCCCTTAGCAATCAGCCCCAGCATTTT. Encoded protein: CASSLTDRPLSNQPQHF.

J is TRBJ1-1 and V is TRBV11-1; TRBD1 might be the D (5 bases). The V end lost 5 bases, the J end lost 3 bases, and 10 bases lay between the germline ends. The CDR3 is 13 amino acids. The V gene's germline CDR1 is SGHAT and CDR2 FQDESV (reference sequence). For the CDR3, the DNA is TGTGCCAGCAGCCGGTACAGGTACACTGAAGCTTTCTTT. Translated, it gives CASSRYRYTEAFF.

CDR3 loop: CAWTTQTLDTEAFF. CDR3 coding DNA: TGTGCCTGGACTACTCAGACACTTGACACTGAAGCTTTCTTT. The chain couples TRBV30 to TRBJ1-1; D remains ambiguous. V dropped 4 bases and J dropped 3 bases, with 15 bases sitting between them. CDR3 length: 14 amino acids. Germline CDR1 GTSNPN, CDR2 SVGIG (reference sequence).

The chain carries TRBV4-3 and TRBJ2-3, with D possibly TRBD2 on 6 matching bases. Trimming removed 0 bases from V and 1 base from J, with 14 bases in between. Germline V gives CDR1 LGHNA, CDR2 YSLEER. This CDR3 contains 17 residues. This CDR3 reads CASSQDLGGFRTDTQYF. CDR3 nucleotides: TGCGCCAGCAGCCAAGATCTGGGAGGTTTTCGCACAGATACGCAGTATTTT.